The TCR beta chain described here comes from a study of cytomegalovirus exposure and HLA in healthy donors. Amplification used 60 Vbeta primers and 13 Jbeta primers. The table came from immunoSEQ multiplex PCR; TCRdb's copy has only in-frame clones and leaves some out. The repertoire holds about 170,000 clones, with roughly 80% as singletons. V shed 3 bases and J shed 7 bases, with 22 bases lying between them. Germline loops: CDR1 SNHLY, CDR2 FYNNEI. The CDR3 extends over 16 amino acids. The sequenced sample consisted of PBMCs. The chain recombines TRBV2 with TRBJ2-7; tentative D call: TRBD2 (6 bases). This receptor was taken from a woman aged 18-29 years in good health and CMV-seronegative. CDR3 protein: CASSDSRGPRSGEQYF. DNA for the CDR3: TGTGCCAGCAGTGATTCGCGGGGCCCTCGTTCGGGGGAGCAGTACTTC.